The 6 T cell receptor beta chains in this list originate from one sample, sequenced in a study of type 1 and type 2 diabetes patients (TCRdb year 2016). Data came from an Illumina MiSeq. Genomic DNA from sorted T cell subsets was used as template for TCRbeta CDR3 amplification. The TCRbeta CDR3 region was amplified by multiplex PCR using 30 forward and 13 reverse primers. The raw public data were reprocessed by TCRdb itself: fastp quality trimming at Q25, MiXCR clonotype calling, in-frame beta chains only. For every CDR3 protein sequence, its rows merge into one entry that carries the most common genes and DNA. Across this sample there are 250,000 or so distinct CDR3 sequences, with 40% to 50% seen only once. Clones ranked in the top ten supply roughly 13% of the sample. The source material was peripheral blood mononuclear cells (PBMCs). These receptors all come from a man aged 18 to 30 with type 2 diabetes.

This chain links TRBV13 with TRBJ1-2; no clear D. Trimming took 7 bases from V and 4 from J, leaving 16 bases between them. Germline CDR1 reads PRHDT; CDR2 reads FYEKMQ (reference sequence). This CDR3 is 14 amino acids long. CDR3 sequence reads: CASTLGWQIYGYTF. The CDR3 nucleotides read TGTGCCAGCACTCTAGGCTGGCAGATCTATGGCTACACCTTC.

This clonotype has a count of ten or more. V is TRBV15 and J is TRBJ2-7; TRBD1 might be the D (6 bases). The CDR3 consists of 13 residues. Deletions cut 5 bases from V and 3 bases from J, with 11 bases between. The V gene's germline CDR1 is LNHNV and CDR2 YYDKDF (reference sequence). CDR3 in amino acids: CATSLPDSYEQYF. In DNA form, the CDR3 reads TGTGCCACCAGCCTGCCGGACAGCTACGAGCAGTACTTC.

The chain couples TRBV5-1 to TRBJ2-7; D not resolved. The length of the CDR3 is 14 residues. V lost 0 bases and J lost 1, with 8 bases in between. Per the germline V gene, CDR1 is SGHRS and CDR2 is YFSETQ. CDR3 sequence reads: CASSLDHNSYEQYF. The CDR3 DNA is TGCGCCAGCAGCTTGGATCACAATTCCTACGAGCAGTACTTC.

The rearrangement links TRBV12-5 to TRBJ1-1; D unclear. The CDR3 contains 13 residues. Trimming shortened V by 5 bases and J by 0 bases, and 7 bases separated the two germline ends. Germline V lookup: CDR1 LGHNT, CDR2 FRNRAP. CDR3 DNA sequence: TGTGCTAGTGGTCCTCAAATGAACACTGAAGCTTTCTTT. It encodes CASGPQMNTEAFF.

V is TRBV12-3 or TRBV12-4 and J is TRBJ2-1; D is uncertain. The germline V and J ends were trimmed by 3 bases and 8 bases, with 14 bases remaining between them. This CDR3 is built from 14 residues. The DNA for the CDR3 is TGTGCCAGCAGTTTGCGGCCGGTACGGGATGAGCAGTTCTTC. Amino acid sequence: CASSLRPVRDEQFF.

There are many counts of this clonotype. V gene TRBV30 combines with J gene TRBJ1-4, with 8 nucleotides matching TRBD1. V trimming: 4 bases; J trimming: 5 bases; junction bases outside the gene matches: 0. CDR3 length equals 12 residues. Germline assignment: CDR1 GTSNPN and CDR2 SVGIG (reference sequence). This CDR3 reads CAWNRGNEKLFF. DNA of the CDR3: TGTGCCTGGAACAGGGGGAATGAAAAACTGTTTTTT.